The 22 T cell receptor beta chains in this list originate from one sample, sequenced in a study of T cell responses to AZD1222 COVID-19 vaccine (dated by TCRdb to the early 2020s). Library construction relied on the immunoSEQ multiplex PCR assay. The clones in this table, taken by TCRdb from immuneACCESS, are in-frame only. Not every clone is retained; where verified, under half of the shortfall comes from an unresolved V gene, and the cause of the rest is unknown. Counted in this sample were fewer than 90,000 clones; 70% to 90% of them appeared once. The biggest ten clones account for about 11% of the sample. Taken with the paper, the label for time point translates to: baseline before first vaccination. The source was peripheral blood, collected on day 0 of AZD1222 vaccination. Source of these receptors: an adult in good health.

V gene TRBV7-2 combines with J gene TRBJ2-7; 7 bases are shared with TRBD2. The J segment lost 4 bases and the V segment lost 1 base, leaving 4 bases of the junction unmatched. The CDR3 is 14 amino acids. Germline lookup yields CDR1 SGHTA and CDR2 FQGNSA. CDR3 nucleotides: TGTGCCAGCAGCTTAGTGGGAGGGGAGTACGAGCAGTACTTC. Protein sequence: CASSLVGGEYEQYF.

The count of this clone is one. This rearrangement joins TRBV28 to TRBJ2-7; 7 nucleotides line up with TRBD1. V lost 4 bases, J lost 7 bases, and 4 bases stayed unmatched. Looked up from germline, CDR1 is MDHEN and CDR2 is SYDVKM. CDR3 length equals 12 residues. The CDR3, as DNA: TGTGCCAGCAGTTCACAGGGGTGGGAGCAGTACGTC. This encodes CASSSQGWEQYV.

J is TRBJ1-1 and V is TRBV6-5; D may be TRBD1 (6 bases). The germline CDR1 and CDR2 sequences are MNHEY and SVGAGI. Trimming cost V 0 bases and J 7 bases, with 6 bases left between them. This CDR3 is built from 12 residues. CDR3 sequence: CASSYSRGEAFF. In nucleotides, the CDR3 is TGTGCCAGCAGTTACTCCAGGGGTGAAGCTTTCTTT.

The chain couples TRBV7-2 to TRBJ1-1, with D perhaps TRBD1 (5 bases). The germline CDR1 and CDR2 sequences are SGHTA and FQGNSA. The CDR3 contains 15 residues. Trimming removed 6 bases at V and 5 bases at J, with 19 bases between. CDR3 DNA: TGTGCCAGCAGTCCGGGCGGGGGAAGGGAGACTGAAGCTTTCTTT. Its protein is CASSPGGGRETEAFF.

The CDR3 reads CAISEYASGRPGYNEQFF. The CDR3 DNA sequence: TGTGCCATCAGTGAGTACGCCTCAGGGAGGCCGGGGTACAATGAGCAGTTCTTC. V is TRBV10-3 and J is TRBJ2-1; D perhaps matches TRBD2 (6 bases). The CDR3 extends over 18 amino acids. The V and J ends lost 1 base and 4 bases respectively, with 20 bases between them. The germline V gene encodes CDR1 ENHRY and CDR2 SYGVKD.

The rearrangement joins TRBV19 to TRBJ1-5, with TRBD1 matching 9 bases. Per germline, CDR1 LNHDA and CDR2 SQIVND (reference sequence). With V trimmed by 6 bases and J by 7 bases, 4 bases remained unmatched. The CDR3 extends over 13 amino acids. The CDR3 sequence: CASRTGGHQPQHF. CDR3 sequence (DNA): TGTGCCAGTAGAACAGGGGGCCACCAGCCCCAGCATTTT.

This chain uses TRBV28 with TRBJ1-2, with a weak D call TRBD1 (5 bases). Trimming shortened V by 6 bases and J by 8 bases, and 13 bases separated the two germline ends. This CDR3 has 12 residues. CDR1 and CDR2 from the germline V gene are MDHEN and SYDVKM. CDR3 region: CASSRQSSGYTF. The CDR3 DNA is TGTGCCAGCAGCCGACAGAGCAGCGGCTACACCTTC.

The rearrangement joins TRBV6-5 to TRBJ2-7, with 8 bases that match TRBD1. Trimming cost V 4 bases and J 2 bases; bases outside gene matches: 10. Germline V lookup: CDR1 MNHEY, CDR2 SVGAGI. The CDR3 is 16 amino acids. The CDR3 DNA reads TGTGCCAGCAGTTCCCAGGGGGCCTTATCCGCCTACGAGCAGTACTTC. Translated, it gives CASSSQGALSAYEQYF.

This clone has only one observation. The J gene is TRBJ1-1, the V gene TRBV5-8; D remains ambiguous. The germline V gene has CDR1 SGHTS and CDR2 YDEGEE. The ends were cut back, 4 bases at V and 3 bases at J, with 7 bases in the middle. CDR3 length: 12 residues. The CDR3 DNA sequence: TGTGCCAGCAGCCCGCGGGACACTGAAGCTTTCTTT. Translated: CASSPRDTEAFF.

The DNA for the CDR3 is TGTGCCAGCAGCTTGCGAGATTCTAGCGGGAGATACGAGCAGTACTTC. Its protein product is CASSLRDSSGRYEQYF. The chain carries TRBV13 and TRBJ2-7, with 10 bases fitting TRBD2. Germline V gene sequence: CDR1 PRHDT, CDR2 FYEKMQ (reference sequence). With 3 bases clipped from V and 4 bases from J, the junction kept 9 bases outside the gene matches. This CDR3 comprises 16 residues. Supplemented by reference TRBV13 and TRBJ2-7, the full variable domain reads AAGVIQSPRHLIKEKRETATLKCYPIPRHDTVYWYQQGPGQDPQFLISFYEKMQSDKGSIPDRFSAQQFSDYHSELNMSSLELGDSALYFCASSLRDSSGRYEQYFGPGTRLTVT.

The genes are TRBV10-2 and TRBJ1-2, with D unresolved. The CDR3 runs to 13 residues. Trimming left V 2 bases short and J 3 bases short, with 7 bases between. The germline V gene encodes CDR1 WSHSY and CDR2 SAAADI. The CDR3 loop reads CASSEVVYYGYTF. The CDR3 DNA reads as TGCGCCAGCAGTGAGGTGGTTTACTATGGCTACACCTTC.

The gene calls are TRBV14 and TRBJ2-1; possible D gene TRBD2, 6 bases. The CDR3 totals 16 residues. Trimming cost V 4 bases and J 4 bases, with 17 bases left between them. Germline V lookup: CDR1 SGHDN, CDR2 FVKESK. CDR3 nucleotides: TGTGCCAGCAGCCCCCCGGGTAGCGGAGGTTACAATGAGCAGTTCTTC. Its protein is CASSPPGSGGYNEQFF.

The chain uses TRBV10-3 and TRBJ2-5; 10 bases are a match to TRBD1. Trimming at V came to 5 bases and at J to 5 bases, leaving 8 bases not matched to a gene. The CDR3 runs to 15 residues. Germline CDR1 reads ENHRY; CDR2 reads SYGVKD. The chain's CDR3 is CAISSGTGVMETQYF. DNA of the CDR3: TGTGCCATCAGTTCCGGGACAGGGGTTATGGAGACCCAGTACTTC.

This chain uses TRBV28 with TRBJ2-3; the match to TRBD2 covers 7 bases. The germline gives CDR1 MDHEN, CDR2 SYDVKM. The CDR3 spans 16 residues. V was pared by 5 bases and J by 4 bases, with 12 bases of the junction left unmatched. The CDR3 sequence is CASSPPWASGPDTQYF. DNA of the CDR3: TGTGCCAGCAGTCCCCCCTGGGCTAGCGGCCCAGATACGCAGTATTTT.

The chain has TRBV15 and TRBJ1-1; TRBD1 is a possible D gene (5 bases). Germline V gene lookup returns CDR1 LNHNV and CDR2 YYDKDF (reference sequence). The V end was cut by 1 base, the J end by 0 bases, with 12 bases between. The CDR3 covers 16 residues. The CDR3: CATSRARAGMNTEAFF. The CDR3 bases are TGTGCCACCAGCAGAGCCCGGGCAGGGATGAACACTGAAGCTTTCTTT.

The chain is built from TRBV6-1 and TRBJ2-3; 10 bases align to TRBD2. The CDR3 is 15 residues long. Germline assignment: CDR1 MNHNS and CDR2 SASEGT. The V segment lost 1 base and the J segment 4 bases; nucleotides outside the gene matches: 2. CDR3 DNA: TGTGCCAGCAGTGAAGAAGCGGGAGGGCCAGATACGCAGTATTTT. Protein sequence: CASSEEAGGPDTQYF.

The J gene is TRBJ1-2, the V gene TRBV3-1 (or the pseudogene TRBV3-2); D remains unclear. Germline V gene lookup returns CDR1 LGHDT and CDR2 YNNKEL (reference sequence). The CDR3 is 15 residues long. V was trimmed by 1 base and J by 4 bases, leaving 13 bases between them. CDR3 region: CASSQVLRGGYGYTF. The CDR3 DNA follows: TGTGCCAGCAGCCAAGTCCTCCGGGGTGGCTATGGCTACACCTTC.

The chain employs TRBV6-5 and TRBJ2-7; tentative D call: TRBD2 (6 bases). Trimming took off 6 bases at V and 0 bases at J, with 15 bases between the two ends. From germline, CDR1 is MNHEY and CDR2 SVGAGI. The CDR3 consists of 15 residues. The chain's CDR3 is CASSHNLGGSYEQYV. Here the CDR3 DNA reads TGTGCCAGCAGCCACAACCTCGGGGGCTCCTACGAGCAGTACGTC.

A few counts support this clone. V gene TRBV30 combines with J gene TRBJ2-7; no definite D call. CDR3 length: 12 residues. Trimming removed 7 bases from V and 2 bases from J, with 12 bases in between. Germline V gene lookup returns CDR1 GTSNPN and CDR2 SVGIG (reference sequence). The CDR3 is CAFTLVPYEQYF. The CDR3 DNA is TGTGCCTTTACCCTAGTCCCCTACGAGCAGTACTTC.

The CDR3 bases are TGTGCCAGCAGCTTAGACGGCTATGGCTACACCTTC. Translating gives CASSLDGYGYTF. The chain is built from TRBV7-9 and TRBJ1-2; no clear D. Trimming removed 1 base from V and 4 bases from J, with 4 bases in between. The CDR3 sequence is 12 residues long. Per the germline V gene, CDR1 is SEHNR and CDR2 is FQNEAQ (reference sequence).

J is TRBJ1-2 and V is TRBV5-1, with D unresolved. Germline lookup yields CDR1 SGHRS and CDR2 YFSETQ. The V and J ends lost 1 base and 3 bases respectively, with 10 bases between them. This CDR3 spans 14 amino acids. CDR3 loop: CASSLSEGHYGYTF. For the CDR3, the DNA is TGCGCCAGCAGCTTGAGCGAGGGTCACTATGGCTACACCTTC.

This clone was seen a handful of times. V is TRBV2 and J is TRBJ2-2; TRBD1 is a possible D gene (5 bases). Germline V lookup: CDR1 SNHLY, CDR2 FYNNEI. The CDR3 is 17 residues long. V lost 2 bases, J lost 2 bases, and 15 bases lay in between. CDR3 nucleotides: TGTGCCAGCAGTGAACAGGGTGCAGGGTTCAACACCGGGGAGCTGTTTTTT. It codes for CASSEQGAGFNTGELFF.